Each of the 19 T cell receptor beta chains below was sequenced from the same sample in a study of OX40 agonist ivuxolimab in advanced cancers. The library relied on the immunoSEQ multiplex PCR assay. What TCRdb holds here is the immuneACCESS table cut down to in-frame rearrangements. Part of the clones is not present; checked against another copy, under half of the missing clones reflect an unresolved V gene, and the others are unexplained. Present in this sample are approximately 17,000 clones, more than 65% of which were seen just once. The top ten hold 35% to 50% of the sample. The specimen comprised CD4+ or CD8+ T cells sorted from blood, sampled in a trial of the OX40 agonist ivuxolimab. Receptors were obtained from an adult with an advanced solid tumor such as melanoma, head and neck, liver or kidney cancer.

The chain carries TRBV4-1 and TRBJ2-7; 7 bases map to TRBD2. Losses at the gene ends were 3 bases for V and 0 bases for J; bases not matched to a gene: 8. The CDR3 has 16 residues. Germline V gives CDR1 MGHRA, CDR2 YSYEKL. The CDR3 reads CASSQAGVASSYEQYF. Here the CDR3 DNA reads TGCGCCAGCAGCCAGGCGGGGGTGGCCAGCTCCTACGAGCAGTACTTC.

The chain uses TRBV6-5 and TRBJ1-2; 8 bases align to TRBD1. V lost 2 bases and J lost 6; bases outside the gene matches: 5. The CDR3 extends over 14 amino acids. The germline V gene has CDR1 MNHEY and CDR2 SVGAGI. CDR3 loop: CASSYRTGMNGYTF. CDR3 DNA sequence: TGTGCCAGCAGTTACCGGACAGGGATGAATGGCTACACCTTC.

This clone occurred once. Here the CDR3 reads CASSLPGQGANEQYF. The CDR3 region has the DNA TGTGCCAGCAGCCTACCGGGGCAGGGGGCAAACGAGCAGTACTTC. The chain links TRBV4-2 to TRBJ2-7; TRBD1 matches 8 bases. Germline V gene data show CDR1 as LGHNA and CDR2 as YNFKEQ. The junction had 10 bases not matched to a gene; V was cut back by 4 bases and J by 5 bases. CDR3 length: 15 residues.

The gene calls are TRBV9 and TRBJ2-7; a possible D gene is TRBD2 (5 bases). The V gene's germline CDR1 is SGDLS and CDR2 YYNGEE. CDR3 length: 14 residues. Trimming left V 0 bases short and J 4 bases short, with 11 bases between. The CDR3 is CASSVGENAYEQYF. The CDR3 DNA reads TGTGCCAGCAGCGTAGGGGAGAATGCATACGAGCAGTACTTC.

The chain has TRBV19 and TRBJ2-3, with D perhaps TRBD2 (6 bases). The CDR3 is made up of 15 amino acids. The V gene lost 1 base and the J gene lost 3 bases, with 11 bases spanning the gap. Per germline, CDR1 LNHDA and CDR2 SQIVND (reference sequence). The CDR3 DNA reads TGTGCCAGTAGTATAGTAGCGGTACTGACAGATACGCAGTATTTT. It yields the protein CASSIVAVLTDTQYF.

The chain combines TRBV6-1 with TRBJ1-5; 11 bases map to TRBD1. V shed 6 bases and J 4 bases; nucleotides not matched to a gene: 2. Germline CDR1 and CDR2: MNHNS and SASEGT. This CDR3 is built from 14 residues. The CDR3 DNA sequence: TGTGCCAGCAGGGACAGGGGGCCAAATCAGCCCCAGCATTTT. Translating it yields CASRDRGPNQPQHF.

V and J are TRBV5-4 and TRBJ2-3; no reliable D call. The CDR3 has 13 amino acids. CDR1 is SGHNT, CDR2 YYREEE, per germline (reference sequence). V was trimmed by 2 bases and J by 6 bases, leaving 10 bases between them. CDR3 nucleotides: TGTGCCAGCAGCTTACGTCCCGTGGATACGCAGTATTTT. Its translation is CASSLRPVDTQYF.

V gene TRBV2 combines with J gene TRBJ2-7, with 8 bases aligning to TRBD2. Unmatched junction bases numbered 12, after V lost 3 bases and J lost 2 bases. The germline CDR1 and CDR2 sequences are SNHLY and FYNNEI. This CDR3 is built from 17 residues. The CDR3 nucleotides are TGTGCCAGCAGTGAGTTGGGCGGGGGACTAGTAGCCTACGAGCAGTACTTC. Residues: CASSELGGGLVAYEQYF.

A single count supports this clone. The chain employs TRBV28 and TRBJ2-5; D may match TRBD1 or TRBD2 (6 bases each). This CDR3 region has 15 residues. Trimming removed 8 bases from V and 2 bases from J, with 18 bases in between. The germline gives CDR1 MDHEN, CDR2 SYDVKM. CDR3 nucleotides: TGTGCCAGCGCGAGGAGGGACATACTACAAGAGACCCAGTACTTC. Its protein is CASARRDILQETQYF.

J is TRBJ1-1 and V is TRBV29-1; 9 nucleotides line up with TRBD1. CDR1 is SQVTM and CDR2 is ANQGSEA in the germline V gene. The trim removed 4 bases at V and 6 bases at J, leaving 0 bases unmatched. The CDR3 length is 11 residues. In DNA form, the CDR3 reads TGCAGCGTTGGACAGGGGGCTGAAGCTTTCTTT. Its protein is CSVGQGAEAFF.

The chain links TRBV9 to TRBJ1-5; D unresolved. Germline loops: CDR1 SGDLS, CDR2 YYNGEE. CDR3 size: 15 residues. With 0 bases removed from V and 0 bases from J, the gap between germline ends came to 7 bases. CDR3 DNA: TGTGCCAGCAGCGTAGGGCAGTATAGCAATCAGCCCCAGCATTTT. As protein: CASSVGQYSNQPQHF.

The genes are TRBV10-3 and TRBJ1-2, with 7 bases fitting TRBD1. Germline trimming cut 6 bases from V and 6 bases from J; bases unmatched to any gene: 7. Germline V gives CDR1 ENHRY, CDR2 SYGVKD. CDR3 size: 13 residues. The CDR3 DNA sequence: TGTGCCATCAGCGCCCCCGGGACAGATGGCTACACCTTC. Translation: CAISAPGTDGYTF.

The chain has TRBV5-4 and TRBJ2-7, with a tentative D call TRBD1 (6 bases). The V and J ends lost 2 bases and 4 bases respectively, with 7 bases between them. This CDR3 is 12 amino acids long. Germline V CDR1 and CDR2: SGHNT, YYREEE (reference sequence). CDR3 region: CASSFQGYEQYF. CDR3 DNA: TGTGCCAGCAGCTTCCAGGGGTACGAGCAGTACTTC.

The chain combines TRBV6-1 with TRBJ1-5; tentative D call: TRBD1 (6 bases). Germline CDR1 is MNHNS and CDR2 is SASEGT. The CDR3 is 13 amino acids. V dropped 7 bases and J dropped 4 bases, with 11 bases sitting between them. The CDR3 sequence: CASKRTGNQPQHF. The CDR3 DNA follows: TGTGCCAGCAAACGAACAGGGAATCAGCCCCAGCATTTT.

The CDR3 spells CASSQGSQETQYF. CDR3 sequence (DNA): TGTGCCAGCAGCCAAGGCAGCCAAGAGACCCAGTACTTC. The rearrangement uses TRBV14 and TRBJ2-5; D is undetermined. CDR3 length equals 13 residues. Germline lookup yields CDR1 SGHDN and CDR2 FVKESK. With 1 base removed from V and 1 base from J, the gap between germline ends came to 4 bases.

V and J are TRBV30 and TRBJ1-6; tentatively, D is TRBD1 (5 bases). V lost 1 base and J lost 10, with 20 bases in between. There are 16 residues in the CDR3. The germline gives CDR1 GTSNPN, CDR2 SVGIG (reference sequence). The CDR3 protein is CAWSGGYGGGSSPLHF. The CDR3, as DNA: TGTGCCTGGAGTGGAGGGTATGGGGGGGGTTCCTCACCCCTCCACTTT. Variable domain in full (rest from reference TRBV30 and TRBJ1-6): SQTIHQWPATLVQPVGSPLSLECTVEGTSNPNLYWYRQAAGRGLQLLFYSVGIGQISSEVPQNLSASRPQDRQFILSSKKLLLSDSGFYLCAWSGGYGGGSSPLHFGNGTRLTVT.

This rearrangement joins TRBV27 to TRBJ2-5; no firm D call. Trimming cost V 6 bases and J 5 bases, with 16 bases left between them. CDR3 length: 14 residues. CDR1 is MNHEY, CDR2 SMNVEV, per germline (reference sequence). Here the CDR3 reads CASRDNPSGETQYF. DNA of the CDR3: TGTGCCAGCAGGGATAATCCGTCTGGGGAGACCCAGTACTTC.

This sequence joins TRBV19 and TRBJ1-1, with D perhaps TRBD1 (6 bases). In germline, CDR1 is LNHDA, CDR2 SQIVND (reference sequence). Trimming left V 2 bases short and J 6 bases short, with 22 bases between. This CDR3 is built from 17 residues. CDR3 coding DNA: TGTGCCAGTAGTATATTTTCGGGGGGCCAACTCATAGCTGAAGCTTTCTTT. Its translation is CASSIFSGGQLIAEAFF.

This clone was recorded a few times. This chain uses TRBV6-6 with TRBJ2-5; 13 nucleotides align to TRBD2. V gave up 6 bases and J gave up 5 bases; unmatched junction bases: 3. The CDR3 runs to 14 residues. In germline, CDR1 is MNHNY, CDR2 SVGAGI (reference sequence). The CDR3 region is CASRRLAGGETQYF. In DNA, the CDR3 is TGTGCCAGCAGAAGACTAGCGGGGGGTGAGACCCAGTACTTC.